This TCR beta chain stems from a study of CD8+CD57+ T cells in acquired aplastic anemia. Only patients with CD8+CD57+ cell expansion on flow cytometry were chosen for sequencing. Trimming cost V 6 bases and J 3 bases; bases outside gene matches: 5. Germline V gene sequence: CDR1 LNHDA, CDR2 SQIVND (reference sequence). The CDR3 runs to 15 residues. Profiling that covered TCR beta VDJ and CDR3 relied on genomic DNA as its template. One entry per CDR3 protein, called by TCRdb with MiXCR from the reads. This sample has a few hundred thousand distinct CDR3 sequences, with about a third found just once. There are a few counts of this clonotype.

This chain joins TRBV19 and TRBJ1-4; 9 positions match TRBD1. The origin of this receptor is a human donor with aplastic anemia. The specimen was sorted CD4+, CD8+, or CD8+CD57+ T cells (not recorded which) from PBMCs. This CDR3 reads CASRRDRVANEKLFF. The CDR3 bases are TGTGCCAGTAGGCGGGACAGGGTAGCTAATGAAAAACTGTTTTTT.